Shown below are 22 T cell receptor beta chains from a single sample sequenced in a study of T-cell memory formation after mild COVID-19. Each CDR3 protein is one row after TCRdb ran MiXCR on the 5' RACE reads. This table holds 95,000 to 120,000 distinct CDR3 sequences, 20% to 25% found once. Sequenced input: PBMCs or a T cell subset sorted from them (not recorded which). The receptors stem from a man aged 18 to 30 who had mild COVID-19 (a few samples of this study predate the infection). Cell type and time point are not known.

CDR3 DNA: TGTGCCAGCAGATTACAGGGGACTTTGTACGAGCAGTACTTC. As protein: CASRLQGTLYEQYF. The J gene is TRBJ2-7, the V gene TRBV27, with a tentative D call TRBD1 (7 bases). The CDR3 sequence is 14 residues long. Trimming stripped 6 bases from V and 4 bases from J, with 16 bases between. The germline gives CDR1 MNHEY, CDR2 SMNVEV (reference sequence).

The V and J genes are TRBV7-9 and TRBJ2-3, with 10 nucleotides matching TRBD1. J was trimmed by 4 bases and V by 7 bases; bases with no gene match: 17. CDR1 and CDR2 (germline): SEHNR, FQNEAQ (reference sequence). The CDR3 is 18 residues long. CDR3 region: CASILRKPGQGIADTQYF. For the CDR3, the DNA is TGTGCCAGCATCCTACGAAAACCGGGACAGGGGATCGCAGATACGCAGTATTTT. Variable domain in full (rest from reference TRBV7-9 and TRBJ2-3): DTGVSQNPRHKITKRGQNVTFRCDPISEHNRLYWYRQTLGQGPEFLTYFQNEAQLEKSRLLSDRFSAERPKGSFSTLEIQRTEQGDSAMYLCASILRKPGQGIADTQYFGPGTRLTVL.

This clonotype was seen only a few times. The V and J genes are TRBV19 and TRBJ2-3, with 8 bases matching TRBD2. V gave up 10 bases and J gave up 2 bases; unmatched junction bases: 20. Germline CDR1 reads LNHDA; CDR2 reads SQIVND (reference sequence). The CDR3 is 18 residues long. Written as DNA, the CDR3 is TGTGCCACTGGAGCTGGCGGGGGGCGACGCCGTTACACAGATACGCAGTATTTT. Its translation is CATGAGGGRRRYTDTQYF. Combining the CDR3 with reference TRBV19 and TRBJ2-3 gives the whole variable domain DGGITQSPKYLFRKEGQNVTLSCEQNLNHDAMYWYRQDPGQGLRLIYYSQIVNDFQKGDIAEGYSVSREKKESFPLTVTSAQKNPTAFYLCATGAGGGRRRYTDTQYFGPGTRLTVL.

This clonotype has just a few counts. This sequence joins TRBV5-1 and TRBJ2-5, with 10 bases that match TRBD2. With V trimmed by 2 bases and J by 0 bases, 1 base remained unmatched. The CDR3 has 15 residues. Germline CDR1 SGHRS, CDR2 YFSETQ. The CDR3 sequence is CASSLLAGNQETQYF. CDR3 DNA sequence: TGCGCCAGCAGCTTACTAGCGGGGAACCAAGAGACCCAGTACTTC.

This clonotype was detected only a few times. The chain has TRBV5-1 and TRBJ2-4; either TRBD1 or TRBD2 may supply D (5 bases each). The CDR3 consists of 12 residues. In germline, CDR1 is SGHRS, CDR2 YFSETQ. The V end lost 7 bases, the J end lost 3 bases, and 8 bases lay between the germline ends. CDR3 nucleotides: TGCGCCAGCCGGGACGGCAAAAACATTCAGTACTTC. Amino acid sequence: CASRDGKNIQYF.

This clonotype was picked up a small number of times. The genes are TRBV12-3 or TRBV12-4 and TRBJ2-3, with 11 bases that match TRBD2. The trim removed 6 bases at V and 1 base at J, leaving 3 bases unmatched. CDR3 length equals 15 residues. Written as DNA, the CDR3 is TGTGCCAGCAGCCCGGGACTAGCGGGCACAGATACGCAGTATTTT. It is translated as CASSPGLAGTDTQYF.

The chain combines TRBV4-1 with TRBJ2-7; D is possibly TRBD2 (5 bases). Trimming left V 4 bases short and J 4 bases short, with 17 bases between. Per germline, CDR1 MGHRA and CDR2 YSYEKL. CDR3 length: 15 amino acids. CDR3 coding DNA: TGCGCCAGCAGCCCCGAGGCGGGTGATGTGTACGAGCAGTACGTC. Residues: CASSPEAGDVYEQYV.

J is TRBJ1-1 and V is TRBV7-2; D gene ambiguous. Germline V gives CDR1 SGHTA, CDR2 FQGNSA. CDR3 length: 16 amino acids. Trimming pared 1 base from V and 2 bases from J, leaving 14 bases between. CDR3 protein: CASSLEWSTGNTEAFF. CDR3 coding DNA: TGTGCCAGCAGCTTAGAATGGAGTACGGGAAACACTGAAGCTTTCTTT.

The chain recombines TRBV7-9 with TRBJ2-3; D is tentatively TRBD1 or TRBD2 (6 bases each). V lost 5 bases to trimming and J lost 4 bases, with 28 bases between them. In germline, CDR1 is SEHNR, CDR2 FQNEAQ (reference sequence). CDR3 length: 19 amino acids. The CDR3, as DNA: TGTGCCAGCAGCCCTAGGACAGCTGCCGGGCGGACTACCCCAGATACGCAGTATTTT. As protein: CASSPRTAAGRTTPDTQYF.

There are many counts of this clonotype. This rearrangement joins TRBV7-9 to TRBJ2-7, with 11 bases fitting TRBD2. CDR3 size: 13 residues. Germline trimming cut 1 base from V and 13 bases from J; bases unmatched to any gene: 6. CDR1 and CDR2 (germline): SEHNR, FQNEAQ (reference sequence). The CDR3 nucleotides are TGTGCCAGCAGCTTAGGACAGGGACTAGCGGCTTACTTC. This gives the protein CASSLGQGLAAYF.

The chain couples TRBV4-3 to TRBJ1-1; no clear D. From germline, CDR1 is LGHNA and CDR2 YSLEER. The CDR3 sequence is 15 residues long. With 1 base removed from V and 2 bases from J, the gap between germline ends came to 11 bases. The CDR3 DNA reads as TGCGCCAGCAGCCAAGGCGCCAGAACCAACACTGAAGCTTTCTTT. Translated, it gives CASSQGARTNTEAFF.

This clonotype was seen only a few times. The chain couples TRBV6-6 to TRBJ2-7, with D uncertain. Per the germline V gene, CDR1 is MNHNY and CDR2 is SVGAGI (reference sequence). V lost 6 bases, J lost 6 bases, and 15 bases lay in between. This CDR3 is built from 13 residues. The DNA of the CDR3 is TGTGCCAGCAGGTCAGCAGCTTTACTCGAGCAGTACGTC. Translating it yields CASRSAALLEQYV.

This clonotype appeared many times. The chain couples TRBV12-5 to TRBJ2-3, with D perhaps matching TRBD1 (5 bases). This CDR3 has 13 residues. Per the germline V gene, CDR1 is LGHNT and CDR2 is FRNRAP. The ends were cut back, 6 bases at V and 4 bases at J, with 11 bases in the middle. Here the CDR3 DNA reads TGTGCTAGTGGCCAGGGTGGCGCAGATACGCAGTATTTT. Encoded protein: CASGQGGADTQYF.

V and J are TRBV29-1 and TRBJ1-1, with D perhaps matching TRBD1 (5 bases). The CDR3 is 11 amino acids. V shed 3 bases and J shed 6 bases, with 8 bases lying between them. Germline CDR1 reads SQVTM; CDR2 reads ANQGSEA. In DNA, the CDR3 is TGCAGCGTTGAGGGGGGTTCTGAAGCTTTCTTT. It translates to CSVEGGSEAFF.

The chain couples TRBV29-1 to TRBJ2-3, with 9 positions matching TRBD1. Losses at the gene ends were 3 bases for V and 2 bases for J; bases not matched to a gene: 3. This CDR3 contains 14 residues. CDR1 and CDR2 (germline): SQVTM, ANQGSEA. Written as DNA, the CDR3 is TGCAGCGTTGAGGGGGACAGGGCCACAGATACGCAGTATTTT. This gives the protein CSVEGDRATDTQYF.

The sample holds a few counts of this clonotype. The chain employs TRBV2 and TRBJ2-7; D possibly uses TRBD1 or TRBD2 (6 bases each). V lost 8 bases, J lost 6 bases, and 17 bases lay in between. Germline V lookup: CDR1 SNHLY, CDR2 FYNNEI. This CDR3 comprises 13 residues. CDR3 in amino acids: CASLKGPGAEQYF. The CDR3 DNA reads TGTGCCAGCCTGAAAGGGCCGGGGGCCGAGCAGTACTTC.

The DNA for the CDR3 is TGTGCCAGCAGCTTACGGGGGAACCAAGAGACCCAGTACTTC. Its protein product is CASSLRGNQETQYF. The J gene is TRBJ2-5, the V gene TRBV7-3; tentative D call: TRBD2 (6 bases). Trimming shortened V by 2 bases and J by 0 bases, and 7 bases separated the two germline ends. The CDR3 loop spans 14 amino acids. Germline CDR1 and CDR2: SGHTA and FQGTGA.

The chain carries TRBV7-9 and TRBJ1-6; no reliable D call. CDR3 length: 14 amino acids. V dropped 7 bases and J dropped 6 bases, with 13 bases sitting between them. Germline V gene data show CDR1 as SEHNR and CDR2 as FQNEAQ (reference sequence). Here the CDR3 DNA reads TGTGCCAGCAATCTGGGAACAAGTAATTCACCCCTCCACTTT. Amino acid sequence: CASNLGTSNSPLHF.

V is TRBV7-9 and J is TRBJ2-7, with TRBD1 as a possible D gene (6 bases). The CDR3 has 12 amino acids. Germline CDR1 reads SEHNR; CDR2 reads FQNEAQ (reference sequence). Trimming took 0 bases from V and 6 from J, leaving 6 bases between them. The CDR3 here is CASSLAGAEQYF. CDR3 nucleotide sequence: TGTGCCAGCAGCTTAGCGGGGGCCGAGCAGTACTTC.

This clonotype was observed a handful of times. V gene TRBV3-1 combines with J gene TRBJ1-2; unclear D gene. Trimming removed 4 bases at V and 5 bases at J, with 17 bases between. This CDR3 has 15 residues. Per germline, CDR1 LGHDT and CDR2 YNNKEL (reference sequence). CDR3: CASSPKGGLIYGYTF. The CDR3 nucleotides are TGTGCCAGCAGCCCGAAGGGTGGCCTAATTTATGGCTACACCTTC.

In this sample, this clonotype turned up a few times. The rearrangement links TRBV7-2 to TRBJ2-4; perhaps TRBD2 as D (6 bases). The CDR3 is 20 amino acids. With 2 bases removed from V and 0 bases from J, the gap between germline ends came to 23 bases. Germline V gives CDR1 SGHTA, CDR2 FQGNSA. The CDR3 nucleotides read TGTGCCAGCAGCTTATGGGGGGAACGGGGCTTTACACTAGCCAAAAACATTCAGTACTTC. Its protein product is CASSLWGERGFTLAKNIQYF. Using reference TRBV7-2 and TRBJ2-4 for the parts outside the CDR3, the full variable domain is GAGVSQSPSNKVTEKGKDVELRCDPISGHTALYWYRQSLGQGLEFLIYFQGNSAPDKSGLPSDRFSAERTGGSVSTLTIQRTQQEDSAVYLCASSLWGERGFTLAKNIQYFGAGTRLSVL.

The gene calls are TRBV27 and TRBJ2-7, with TRBD2 matching 7 bases. The V and J ends lost 6 bases and 4 bases, in that order; junction bases with no gene match: 9. The CDR3 is made up of 14 amino acids. Germline CDR1 is MNHEY and CDR2 is SMNVEV (reference sequence). The CDR3 bases are TGTGCCAGCAGCCCTCTAGCGGCATTTTACGAGCAGTACTTC. Translating gives CASSPLAAFYEQYF.